The subject of this entry is one TCR beta chain. The antigen is unknown. Germline-derived CDR1 and CDR2 are SGHDN and FVKESK. Trimming left V 1 base short and J 3 bases short, with 7 bases between. The CDR3 is made up of 14 amino acids. Per sorted-subset replicate PCR, input was approximately 0.2 ug DNA, representing around 29,000 T cell genomes. Sequenced by immunoSEQ multiplex PCR; TCRdb stores in-frame clones only, minus some. In the table there are 740,000 or so clones, around 78% of which are singletons. Donors comprised healthy HIV-negative adults lacking recent acute infections or vaccinations. Splitting the CD4+ cells yielded a CD45RA+ naive subset and a CD45RA-negative memory subset. The data derive from a study of shared clonotypes between healthy human individuals. Study outcomes and limitations: Depth was large, yet rarefaction showed that sorted-subset sequencing was incomplete.

The chain is built from TRBV14 and TRBJ2-1; D remains unclear. The sequencing input was memory CD4+ T cells sorted from blood. The subset here: CD45RA-negative fraction. This sequence originates from a woman aged 25 to 39 in good health. CDR3 bases: TGTGCCAGCAGCCAAGTGGGCAGCTACAATGAGCAGTTCTTC. Its translation is CASSQVGSYNEQFF.